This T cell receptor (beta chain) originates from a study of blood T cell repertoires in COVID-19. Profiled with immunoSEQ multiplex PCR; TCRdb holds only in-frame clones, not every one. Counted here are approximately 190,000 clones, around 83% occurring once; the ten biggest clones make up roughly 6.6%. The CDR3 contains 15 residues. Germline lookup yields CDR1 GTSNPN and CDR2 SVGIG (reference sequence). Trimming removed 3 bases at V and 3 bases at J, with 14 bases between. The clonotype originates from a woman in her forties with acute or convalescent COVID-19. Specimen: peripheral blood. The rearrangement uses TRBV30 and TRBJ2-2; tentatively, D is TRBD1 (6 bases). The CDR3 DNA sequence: TGTGCCTGGAGGGCCCAGGGGCAGGACACCGGGGAGCTGTTTTTT. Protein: CAWRAQGQDTGELFF.